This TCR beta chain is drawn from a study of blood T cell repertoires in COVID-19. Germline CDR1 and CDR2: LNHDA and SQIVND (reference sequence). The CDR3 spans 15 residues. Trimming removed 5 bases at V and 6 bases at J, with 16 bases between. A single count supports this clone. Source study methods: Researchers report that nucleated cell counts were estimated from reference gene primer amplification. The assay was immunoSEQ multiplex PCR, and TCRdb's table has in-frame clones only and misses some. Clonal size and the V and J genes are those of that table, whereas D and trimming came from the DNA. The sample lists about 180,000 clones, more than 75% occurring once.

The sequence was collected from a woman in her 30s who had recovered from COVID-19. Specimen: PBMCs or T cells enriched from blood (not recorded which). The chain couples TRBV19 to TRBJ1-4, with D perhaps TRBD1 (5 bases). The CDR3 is CASSLGIAGHEKLFF. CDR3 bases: TGTGCCAGTAGTCTGGGGATTGCGGGACATGAAAAACTGTTTTTT.